Shown below are 30 T cell receptor beta chains from a single sample sequenced in a study of PD-1 blockade in classical Hodgkin lymphoma (dated by TCRdb to the early 2020s). Library preparation employed the immunoSEQ multiplex PCR assay. The table was pulled from immuneACCESS by TCRdb, which kept in-frame rearrangements only. Such tables lose some clones; where checked, under half of the loss comes from unresolved V genes, and the rest has no known cause. The sample profile shows about 62,000 clones; approximately 89% of them were found once. The ten top clones hold 9.5% to 15% of the sample. The time point label, read with the paper, signifies: cycle 1 day 1 (C1D1), immediately before nivolumab initiation. Every trial patient had relapsed following autologous stem cell transplantation, and prior brentuximab vedotin exposure was what differed among cohorts A, B and C. The source was peripheral blood mononuclear cells (PBMCs), collected at baseline. All receptors come from a human donor with classical Hodgkin lymphoma.

The chain recombines TRBV10-3 with TRBJ2-5; D is unresolved. Trimming removed 4 bases at V and 5 bases at J, with 20 bases between. The CDR3 runs 16 residues. The germline gives CDR1 ENHRY, CDR2 SYGVKD. The CDR3 region is CAISAPDQNIGETQYF. The CDR3 region has the DNA TGTGCCATCAGTGCGCCTGACCAGAACATTGGGGAGACCCAGTACTTC.

This sequence joins TRBV30 and TRBJ2-7; 8 bases align to TRBD1. The CDR3 is made up of 17 amino acids. V lost 2 bases, J lost 8 bases, and 20 bases stayed unmatched. Germline V gene data show CDR1 as GTSNPN and CDR2 as SVGIG (reference sequence). The CDR3 DNA reads as TGTGCCTGGAGTCCAAGATCCGGACAGGGAGGACACGGGCAGCAGTACTTC. Amino acids: CAWSPRSGQGGHGQQYF.

The chain couples TRBV6-1 to TRBJ2-7, with D possibly matching TRBD1 (5 bases). The CDR3 covers 11 residues. The germline V gene encodes CDR1 MNHNS and CDR2 SASEGT. Trimming left V 10 bases short and J 6 bases short, with 13 bases between. CDR3 sequence reads: CATGSPVEQYF. The CDR3 DNA follows: TGTGCCACAGGGTCTCCCGTCGAGCAGTACTTC.

This chain joins TRBV7-6 and TRBJ1-1; D is perhaps TRBD1 (5 bases). V was pared by 1 base and J by 4 bases, with 19 bases between. From germline, CDR1 is SGHVS and CDR2 FNYEAQ. The CDR3 runs to 17 residues. CDR3 residues: CASSLGVRGTAVTEAFF. In DNA, the CDR3 is TGTGCCAGCAGCTTAGGAGTTCGGGGCACCGCTGTCACTGAAGCTTTCTTT.

The J gene is TRBJ2-3, the V gene TRBV29-1; TRBD2 aligns across 9 bases. Losses at the gene ends were 1 base for V and 4 bases for J; bases not matched to a gene: 3. This CDR3 is 14 amino acids long. The germline V gene encodes CDR1 SQVTM and CDR2 ANQGSEA. The CDR3 DNA reads as TGCAGCGTTGAAGCTAGCGGGGCCCCAGATACGCAGTATTTT. Translation gives CSVEASGAPDTQYF.

The rearrangement uses TRBV10-3 and TRBJ2-5; 10 positions agree with TRBD1. Germline V gives CDR1 ENHRY, CDR2 SYGVKD. This CDR3 has 15 residues. The ends lost 4 bases at V and 1 base at J; junction bases unmatched: 3. CDR3 loop: CAISVDRGLQETQYF. CDR3 nucleotide sequence: TGTGCCATCAGTGTTGACAGGGGGCTCCAAGAGACCCAGTACTTC.

The chain is built from TRBV5-8 and TRBJ1-4; D might be TRBD1 (5 bases). The germline V and J ends were trimmed by 1 base and 5 bases, with 9 bases remaining between them. Germline values: CDR1 SGHTS, CDR2 YDEGEE. The CDR3 sequence is 14 residues long. The DNA of the CDR3 is TGTGCCAGCAGCTTGCGGGGGAGCAATGAAAAACTGTTTTTT. Amino acid sequence: CASSLRGSNEKLFF.

The chain employs TRBV9 and TRBJ2-7, with unresolved D. From germline, CDR1 is SGDLS and CDR2 YYNGEE. Trimming left V 3 bases short and J 0 bases short, with 19 bases between. The CDR3 contains 17 residues. As DNA, the CDR3 is TGTGCCAGCAGCGACCGCCCCTTGGCGGTTGACTCCTACGAGCAGTACTTC. It translates to CASSDRPLAVDSYEQYF.

The V call is TRBV28, the J call TRBJ2-7, with TRBD2 identical over 12 bases. The germline V gene has CDR1 MDHEN and CDR2 SYDVKM. The CDR3 is 16 amino acids. Trimming cost V 5 bases and J 0 bases; bases outside gene matches: 5. CDR3 sequence: CASSPRLAGVSYEQYF. The CDR3 DNA sequence: TGTGCCAGCAGTCCAAGACTAGCGGGGGTCTCCTACGAGCAGTACTTC.

This clone was detected once. The chain employs TRBV6-5 and TRBJ1-2; D is ambiguous. V lost 6 bases and J 4 bases, leaving 12 bases between the germline ends. Germline V CDR1 and CDR2: MNHEY, SVGAGI. The CDR3 totals 13 residues. The CDR3 DNA follows: TGTGCCAGCAGCGAGAGAACCTCCTATGGCTACACCTTC. Protein: CASSERTSYGYTF.

The chain links TRBV7-2 to TRBJ2-7; D is ambiguous. Germline V gives CDR1 SGHTA, CDR2 FQGNSA. CDR3 length: 13 residues. The V and J ends lost 5 bases and 2 bases respectively, with 10 bases between them. CDR3 nucleotide sequence: TGTGCCAGCAGCCCGACACTTACCTACGAGCAGTACTTC. Translated: CASSPTLTYEQYF.

CDR3 loop: CASSSGRTGRNEKLFF. The CDR3, as DNA: TGCGCCAGCAGCTCAGGACGGACCGGAAGGAATGAAAAACTGTTTTTT. The chain combines TRBV5-1 with TRBJ1-4; no clear D. Deletions cut 3 bases from V and 5 bases from J, with 17 bases between. The germline gives CDR1 SGHRS, CDR2 YFSETQ. The CDR3 has 16 residues.

The gene calls are TRBV19 and TRBJ1-2; TRBD1 might be the D (5 bases). CDR3 length: 11 amino acids. V gave up 8 bases and J gave up 7 bases, with 11 bases separating them. CDR1 and CDR2 from the germline V gene are LNHDA and SQIVND (reference sequence). The CDR3 DNA reads as TGTGCCAGTCAATGGGGGTTTGGCTACACCTTC. Its translation is CASQWGFGYTF.

This rearrangement joins TRBV27 to TRBJ2-2; no clear D. Trimming cost V 2 bases and J 8 bases, with 12 bases left between them. CDR1 is MNHEY, CDR2 SMNVEV, per germline (reference sequence). This CDR3 comprises 14 residues. The CDR3 DNA reads as TGTGCCAGCAGTTTAGTATCCTGGATGGGGGAGCTGTTTTTT. This sequence encodes CASSLVSWMGELFF.

A single count supports this clone. V usage is TRBV27 and J usage is TRBJ2-5, with 13 bases lining up with TRBD2. The CDR3 length is 18 residues. Trimming cost V 4 bases and J 2 bases; bases outside gene matches: 10. Per the germline V gene, CDR1 is MNHEY and CDR2 is SMNVEV (reference sequence). The CDR3 region has the DNA TGTGCCAGCAGTTCAATATGGACTAGCGGGGGCCCACAAGAGACCCAGTACTTC. Amino acids: CASSSIWTSGGPQETQYF.

The chain uses TRBV19 and TRBJ1-4; D unclear. Germline lookup yields CDR1 LNHDA and CDR2 SQIVND (reference sequence). The V end was cut by 5 bases, the J end by 6 bases, with 16 bases between. The CDR3 is 15 residues long. The CDR3 DNA reads TGTGCCAGTAGTTTGGACGCGTCCGACCATGAAAAACTGTTTTTT. Protein: CASSLDASDHEKLFF.

The chain uses TRBV10-1 and TRBJ1-2; D is uncertain. CDR1 and CDR2 (germline): WNHNN, SYGVQD (reference sequence). The CDR3 is 13 residues long. The ends were cut back, 0 bases at V and 2 bases at J, with 4 bases in the middle. The CDR3: CASSESGNYGYTF. As DNA, the CDR3 is TGCGCCAGCAGTGAGTCGGGCAACTATGGCTACACCTTC.

The CDR3 sequence: CAWDSLNEKLFF. The CDR3 DNA follows: TGTGCCTGGGACAGCCTTAATGAAAAACTGTTTTTT. J is TRBJ1-4 and V is TRBV30; maybe TRBD1 (5 bases). The CDR3 contains 12 residues. V was cut by 5 bases and J by 4 bases, with 8 bases left in between. Germline CDR1 is GTSNPN and CDR2 is SVGIG (reference sequence). The full variable domain, completed using reference TRBV30 and TRBJ1-4, is SQTIHQWPATLVQPVGSPLSLECTVEGTSNPNLYWYRQAAGRGLQLLFYSVGIGQISSEVPQNLSASRPQDRQFILSSKKLLLSDSGFYLCAWDSLNEKLFFGSGTQLSVL.

The genes are TRBV30 and TRBJ2-1; 8 nucleotides agree with TRBD2. V trimming: 2 bases; J trimming: 4 bases; junction bases outside the gene matches: 4. Germline V CDR1 and CDR2: GTSNPN, SVGIG (reference sequence). The CDR3 extends over 14 amino acids. CDR3 sequence: CAWSIGGAYNEQFF. CDR3 coding DNA: TGTGCCTGGAGTATCGGGGGGGCTTACAATGAGCAGTTCTTC.

The CDR3, as DNA: TGTGCCAGCAGTTTGTACAGCGGCTATGGCTACACCTTC. Its protein product is CASSLYSGYGYTF. The gene calls are TRBV28 and TRBJ1-2; D gene uncertain. V shed 3 bases and J shed 4 bases, with 9 bases lying between them. The germline CDR1 and CDR2 sequences are MDHEN and SYDVKM. CDR3 size: 13 residues.

The chain combines TRBV4-2 with TRBJ2-5; 8 bases match TRBD2. Germline V CDR1 and CDR2: LGHNA, YNFKEQ. This CDR3 spans 15 amino acids. The V segment lost 0 bases and the J segment 4 bases; nucleotides outside the gene matches: 4. The CDR3 is CASSQETGGGETQYF. The CDR3 DNA is TGTGCCAGCAGCCAAGAGACGGGGGGGGGAGAGACCCAGTACTTC.

The chain employs TRBV19 and TRBJ2-7; 11 bases fit TRBD1. The CDR3 totals 15 residues. V was pared by 4 bases and J by 3 bases, with 5 bases of the junction left unmatched. Germline V gene sequence: CDR1 LNHDA, CDR2 SQIVND (reference sequence). The CDR3 DNA reads TGTGCCAGTAGTAATGGGGGGACAGGGGGCTACGAGCAGTACTTC. Translating gives CASSNGGTGGYEQYF.

The chain has TRBV10-3 and TRBJ1-1; D is unclear. The length of the CDR3 is 12 residues. V lost 10 bases to trimming and J lost 3 bases, with 12 bases between them. CDR1 and CDR2 from the germline V gene are ENHRY and SYGVKD. In DNA form, the CDR3 reads TGTGCCACCCGACTTGGGGACACTGAAGCTTTCTTT. Its protein product is CATRLGDTEAFF.

In DNA form, the CDR3 reads TGTGCCAGTAGTATGGTCAGCTCGAACTCGCGCCCCACCTACGAGCAGTACTTC. It yields the protein CASSMVSSNSRPTYEQYF. The V call is TRBV19, the J call TRBJ2-7; D gene ambiguous. V lost 3 bases and J lost 2, with 23 bases in between. Germline loops: CDR1 LNHDA, CDR2 SQIVND (reference sequence). CDR3 size: 18 residues.

The chain employs TRBV7-9 and TRBJ1-2; D unclear. V was shortened by 6 bases and J by 7 bases, with 9 bases between the two germline ends. The CDR3 spans 11 residues. Germline assignment: CDR1 SEHNR and CDR2 FQNEAQ (reference sequence). CDR3: CASRKPRGYTF. The CDR3 DNA is TGTGCCAGCAGAAAACCGCGTGGCTACACCTTC.

V is TRBV19 and J is TRBJ2-2, with TRBD1 matching 7 bases. The CDR3 runs 16 residues. The germline V gene has CDR1 LNHDA and CDR2 SQIVND (reference sequence). The V gene end was trimmed by 7 bases and the J gene end by 1 base; junction bases not matched to a gene: 9. CDR3 loop: CASTNPGQRNTGELFF. The CDR3 coding sequence is TGTGCCAGTACCAACCCGGGACAGAGGAACACCGGGGAGCTGTTTTTT.

On this clone itself: This specimen includes other DNA sequences encoding the same CDR3. The DNA for the CDR3 is TGCAGTGCTCGCCAACAAGAGACCCAGTACTTC. It translates to CSARQQETQYF. The genes are TRBV20-1 and TRBJ2-5, with unresolved D. The CDR3 contains 11 residues. The germline CDR1 and CDR2 sequences are DFQATT and SNEGSKA (reference sequence). Trimming removed 5 bases from V and 2 bases from J, with 6 bases in between.

The V gene is TRBV7-7, the J gene TRBJ1-1; 7 positions agree with TRBD1. This CDR3 spans 12 amino acids. V lost 4 bases, J lost 6 bases, and 2 bases stayed unmatched. From germline, CDR1 is SSHAT and CDR2 FNYEAQ (reference sequence). The CDR3 region has the DNA TGTGCCAGCAGCTCAACAGGGGCTGAAGCTTTCTTT. It is translated as CASSSTGAEAFF.

This clone turned up a few times. The gene calls are TRBV29-1 and TRBJ2-7, with D possibly matching TRBD2 (6 bases). CDR3 size: 14 residues. Trimming removed 6 bases at V and 1 base at J, with 16 bases between. CDR1 is SQVTM, CDR2 ANQGSEA, per germline. CDR3 sequence (DNA): TGCAGCGTGGGGTTAGCGGTTGCGTCCTACGAGCAGTACTTC. The encoded protein is CSVGLAVASYEQYF.

The rearrangement links TRBV5-6 to TRBJ1-1; D uncertain. The CDR3 runs 13 residues. V was shortened by 2 bases and J by 1 base, with 6 bases between the two germline ends. Germline CDR1 SGHDT, CDR2 YYEEEE. The CDR3 coding sequence is TGTGCCAGCAGCTTAACGGGGAACACTGAAGCTTTCTTT. Its translation: CASSLTGNTEAFF.